Sequencing of this TCR beta chain was carried out in a study of CD8 T cells in ankylosing spondylitis. This clonotype was detected a few times. The antigen remains unidentified. Study outcomes and limitations: Blood of patients with ankylosing spondylitis appeared to be characterized by a TCR beta motif of eight highly homologous variants.

Germline-derived CDR1 and CDR2 are LGHDT and YNNKEL (reference sequence). Trimming took 0 bases from V and 0 from J, leaving 17 bases between them. The CDR3 sequence is 18 residues long. TCRdb reprocessed the 5' RACE reads with MiXCR, giving one entry per CDR3 protein. The repertoire consists of about 500,000 distinct CDR3 sequences, with roughly 13% occurring once and the leading ten covering almost 7%. V and J are TRBV3-1 and TRBJ2-5, with D perhaps given as TRBD1 or TRBD2 (5 bases each). Sequencing used blood, either unsorted or a sorted T cell fraction (not recorded which). The TCR sequence derives from a male donor with ankylosing spondylitis. This CDR3 reads CASSQEINTGAYQETQYF. The CDR3 DNA is TGTGCCAGCAGCCAAGAAATTAATACCGGGGCGTACCAAGAGACCCAGTACTTC.